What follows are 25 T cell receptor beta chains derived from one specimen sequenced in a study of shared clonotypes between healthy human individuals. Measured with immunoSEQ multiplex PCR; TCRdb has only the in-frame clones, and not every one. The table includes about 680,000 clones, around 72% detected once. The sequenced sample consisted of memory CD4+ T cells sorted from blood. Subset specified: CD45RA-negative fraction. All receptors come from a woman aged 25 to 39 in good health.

The CDR3 DNA is TGCGCCAGCAGCGAAGGACAGAGCAATCAGCCCCAGCATTTT. Its protein product is CASSEGQSNQPQHF. The chain links TRBV5-1 to TRBJ1-5; D possibly corresponds to TRBD1 (6 bases). The CDR3 covers 14 residues. V lost 4 bases and J lost 1, with 9 bases in between. The germline V gene encodes CDR1 SGHRS and CDR2 YFSETQ.

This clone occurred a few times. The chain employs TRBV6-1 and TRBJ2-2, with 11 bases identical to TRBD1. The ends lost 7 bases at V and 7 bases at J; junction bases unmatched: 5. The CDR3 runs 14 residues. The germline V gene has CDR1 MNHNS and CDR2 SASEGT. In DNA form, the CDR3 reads TGTGCCAGCATTGGACAGGGGGCTGGCGGGGAGCTGTTTTTT. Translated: CASIGQGAGGELFF.

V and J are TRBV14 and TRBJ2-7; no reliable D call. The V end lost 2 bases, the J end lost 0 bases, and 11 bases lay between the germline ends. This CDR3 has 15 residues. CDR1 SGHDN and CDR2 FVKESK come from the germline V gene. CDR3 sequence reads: CASSQPGKSSYEQYF. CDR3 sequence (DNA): TGTGCCAGCAGCCAACCTGGGAAGAGCTCCTACGAGCAGTACTTC.

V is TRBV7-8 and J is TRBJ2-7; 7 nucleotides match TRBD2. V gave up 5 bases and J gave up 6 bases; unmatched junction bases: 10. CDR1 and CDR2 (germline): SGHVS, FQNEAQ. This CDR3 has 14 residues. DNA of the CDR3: TGTGCCAGCAGCCTAGGTGGGAGGGAAGGCGAGCAGTACTTC. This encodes CASSLGGREGEQYF.

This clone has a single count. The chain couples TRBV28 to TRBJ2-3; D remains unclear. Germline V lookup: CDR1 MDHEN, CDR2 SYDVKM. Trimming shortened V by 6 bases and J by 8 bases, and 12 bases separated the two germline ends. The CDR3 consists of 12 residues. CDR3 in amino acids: CASRGGPGTQYF. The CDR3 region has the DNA TGTGCCAGCAGGGGTGGGCCCGGTACGCAGTATTTT.

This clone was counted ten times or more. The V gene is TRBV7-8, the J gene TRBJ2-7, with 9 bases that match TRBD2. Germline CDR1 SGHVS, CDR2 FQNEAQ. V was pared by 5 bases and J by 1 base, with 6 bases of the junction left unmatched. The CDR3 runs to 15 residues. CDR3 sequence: CASSRREGGSYEQYF. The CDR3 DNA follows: TGTGCCAGCAGCCGGCGGGAGGGGGGGTCCTACGAGCAGTACTTC.

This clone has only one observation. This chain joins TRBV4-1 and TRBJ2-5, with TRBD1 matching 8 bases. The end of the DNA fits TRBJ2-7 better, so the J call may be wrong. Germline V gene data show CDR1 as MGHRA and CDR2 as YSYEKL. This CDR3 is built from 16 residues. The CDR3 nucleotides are TGCGCCAGCAGCCAACTCAGACAGGGGTTGACCTACGAGCAGTACTTC. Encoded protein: CASSQLRQGLTYEQYF.

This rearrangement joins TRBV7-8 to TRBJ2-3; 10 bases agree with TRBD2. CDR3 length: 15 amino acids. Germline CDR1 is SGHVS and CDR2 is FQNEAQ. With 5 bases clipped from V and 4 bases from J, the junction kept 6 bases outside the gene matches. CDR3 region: CASSDSGGRADTQYF. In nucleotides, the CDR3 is TGTGCCAGCAGCGATAGCGGGGGGAGGGCAGATACGCAGTATTTT.

This CDR3 is CAISQGTNTEAFF. For the CDR3, the DNA is TGTGCCATTTCACAGGGGACGAACACTGAAGCTTTCTTT. The rearrangement links TRBV10-3 to TRBJ1-1; 7 bases map to TRBD1. The V and J ends lost 9 bases and 1 base, in that order; junction bases with no gene match: 5. CDR3 length equals 13 residues. Germline V lookup: CDR1 ENHRY, CDR2 SYGVKD.

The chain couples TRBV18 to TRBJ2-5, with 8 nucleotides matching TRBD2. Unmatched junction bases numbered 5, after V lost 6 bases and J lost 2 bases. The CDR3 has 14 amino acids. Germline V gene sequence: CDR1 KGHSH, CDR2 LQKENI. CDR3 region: CASSPAGVQETQYF. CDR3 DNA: TGTGCCAGCTCCCCAGCGGGGGTACAAGAGACCCAGTACTTC.

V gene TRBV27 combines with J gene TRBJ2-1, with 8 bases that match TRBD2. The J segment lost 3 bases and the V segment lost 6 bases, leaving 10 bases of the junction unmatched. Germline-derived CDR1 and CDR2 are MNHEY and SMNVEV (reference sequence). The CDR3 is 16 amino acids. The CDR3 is CASRFIKGLDYNEQFF. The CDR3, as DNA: TGTGCCAGCAGATTTATAAAGGGACTAGACTACAATGAGCAGTTCTTC.

The CDR3 loop is CASSQTGTSGNTGELFF. The DNA for the CDR3 is TGCGCCAGCAGCCAAACGGGGACTAGCGGGAACACCGGGGAGCTGTTTTTT. The chain combines TRBV4-1 with TRBJ2-2, with 11 bases lining up with TRBD2. The CDR3 has 17 residues. V shed 2 bases, J shed 1 base, and the junction held 3 bases outside the gene matches. Germline CDR1 and CDR2: MGHRA and YSYEKL.

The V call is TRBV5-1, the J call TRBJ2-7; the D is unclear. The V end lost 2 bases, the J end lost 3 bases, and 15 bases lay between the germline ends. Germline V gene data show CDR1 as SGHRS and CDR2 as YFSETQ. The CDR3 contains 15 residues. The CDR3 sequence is CASSLDVQSSYEQYF. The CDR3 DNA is TGCGCCAGCAGCTTAGATGTCCAATCTAGCTACGAGCAGTACTTC.

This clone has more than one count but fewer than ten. The CDR3 loop reads CASSERRINQPQHF. DNA for the CDR3: TGTGCCAGCAGTGAACGAAGGATCAATCAGCCCCAGCATTTT. The chain couples TRBV6-1 to TRBJ1-5, with D unresolved. Trimming pared 2 bases from V and 3 bases from J, leaving 8 bases between. The CDR3 loop spans 14 amino acids. The germline gives CDR1 MNHNS, CDR2 SASEGT.

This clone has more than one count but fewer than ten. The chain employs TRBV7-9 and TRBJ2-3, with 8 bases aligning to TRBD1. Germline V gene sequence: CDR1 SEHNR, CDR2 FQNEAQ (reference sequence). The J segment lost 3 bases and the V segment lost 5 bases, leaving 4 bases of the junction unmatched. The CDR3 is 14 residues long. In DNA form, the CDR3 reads TGTGCCAGCAGCCACAGGGGGTGGACAGATACGCAGTATTTT. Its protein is CASSHRGWTDTQYF.

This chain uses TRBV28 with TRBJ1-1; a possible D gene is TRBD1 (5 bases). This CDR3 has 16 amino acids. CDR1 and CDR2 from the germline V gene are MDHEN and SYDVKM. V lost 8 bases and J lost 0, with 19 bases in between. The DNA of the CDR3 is TGTGCCAGCCGGAGATTAAAACAGGAAATGAACACTGAAGCTTTCTTT. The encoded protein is CASRRLKQEMNTEAFF. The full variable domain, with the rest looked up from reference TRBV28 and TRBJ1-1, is DVKVTQSSRYLVKRTGEKVFLECVQDMDHENMFWYRQDPGLGLRLIYFSYDVKMKEKGDIPEGYSVSREKKERFSLILESASTNQTSMYLCASRRLKQEMNTEAFFGQGTRLTVV.

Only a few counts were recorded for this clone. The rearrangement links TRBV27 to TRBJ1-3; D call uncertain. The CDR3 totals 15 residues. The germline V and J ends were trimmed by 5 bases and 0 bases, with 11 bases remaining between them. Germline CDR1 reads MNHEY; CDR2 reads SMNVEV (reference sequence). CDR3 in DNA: TGTGCCAGCAGTCCCACGTTGCACTCTGGAAACACCATATATTTT. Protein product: CASSPTLHSGNTIYF.

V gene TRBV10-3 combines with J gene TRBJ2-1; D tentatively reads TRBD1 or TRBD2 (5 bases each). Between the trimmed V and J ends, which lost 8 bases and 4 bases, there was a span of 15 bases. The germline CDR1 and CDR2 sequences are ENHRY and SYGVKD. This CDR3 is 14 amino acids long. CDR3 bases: TGTGCCATCCGCACAGGTGGGAGTTACAATGAGCAGTTCTTC. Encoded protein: CAIRTGGSYNEQFF.

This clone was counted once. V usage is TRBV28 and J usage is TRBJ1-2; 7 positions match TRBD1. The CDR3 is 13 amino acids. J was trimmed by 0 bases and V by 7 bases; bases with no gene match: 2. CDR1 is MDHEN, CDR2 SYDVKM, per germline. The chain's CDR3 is CASIRGTNYGYTF. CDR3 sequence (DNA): TGTGCCAGCATCAGGGGGACTAACTATGGCTACACCTTC.

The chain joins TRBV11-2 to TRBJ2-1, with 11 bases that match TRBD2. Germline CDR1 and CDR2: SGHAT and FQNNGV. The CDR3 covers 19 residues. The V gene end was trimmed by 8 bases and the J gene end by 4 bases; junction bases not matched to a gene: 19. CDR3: CASGPSFFTTSGSYNEQFF. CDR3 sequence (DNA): TGTGCCAGCGGCCCGAGCTTCTTCACAACTAGCGGGAGTTACAATGAGCAGTTCTTC.

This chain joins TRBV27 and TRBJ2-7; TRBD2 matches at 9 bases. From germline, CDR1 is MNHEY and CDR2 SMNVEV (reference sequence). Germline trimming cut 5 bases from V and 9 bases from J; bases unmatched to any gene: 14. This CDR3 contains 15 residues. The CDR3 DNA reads TGTGCCAGCAGTGTCTCCGTCTTAGCGGGAGTTGCGCAGTACTTC. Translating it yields CASSVSVLAGVAQYF.

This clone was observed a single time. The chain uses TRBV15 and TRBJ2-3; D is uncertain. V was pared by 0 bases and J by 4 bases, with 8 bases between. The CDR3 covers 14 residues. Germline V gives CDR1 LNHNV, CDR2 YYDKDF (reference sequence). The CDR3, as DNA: TGTGCCACCAGCAGAGATTTAGCTGCAGATACGCAGTATTTT. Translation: CATSRDLAADTQYF.

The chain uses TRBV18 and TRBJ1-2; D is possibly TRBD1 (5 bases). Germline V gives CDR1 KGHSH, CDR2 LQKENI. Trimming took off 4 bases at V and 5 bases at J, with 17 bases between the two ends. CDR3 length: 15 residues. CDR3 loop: CASSRRGADDYGYTF. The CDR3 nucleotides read TGTGCCAGCTCACGACGAGGGGCGGACGATTATGGCTACACCTTC.

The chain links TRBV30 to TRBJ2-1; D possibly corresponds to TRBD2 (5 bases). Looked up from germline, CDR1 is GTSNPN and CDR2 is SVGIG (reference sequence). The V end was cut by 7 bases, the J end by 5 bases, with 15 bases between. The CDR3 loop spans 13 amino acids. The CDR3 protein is CALNKGANNEQFF. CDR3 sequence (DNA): TGTGCCTTAAATAAGGGAGCGAACAATGAGCAGTTCTTC.

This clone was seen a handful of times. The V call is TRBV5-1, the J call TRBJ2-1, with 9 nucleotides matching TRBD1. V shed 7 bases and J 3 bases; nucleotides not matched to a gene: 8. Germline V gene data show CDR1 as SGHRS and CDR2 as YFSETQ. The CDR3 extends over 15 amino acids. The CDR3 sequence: CASASGDRDYNEQFF. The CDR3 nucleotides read TGCGCCAGCGCGAGCGGGGACAGGGACTACAATGAGCAGTTCTTC.